This entry is about one T cell receptor beta chain. These data are taken from a study of blood T cell repertoires in COVID-19. Study background: COVID-19 samples collected from the United States, Italy and Spain covered acute and convalescent phases.

CDR3 length: 14 amino acids. V lost 2 bases, J lost 4 bases, and 10 bases lay in between. CDR1 and CDR2 (germline): KGHSY, FQNENV. Here immunoSEQ multiplex PCR was the method, and the copy in TCRdb shows in-frame clones only, minus some. The sample lists approximately 470,000 clones; approximately 90% were seen once. Participants were aged about 18 to 95 years, lived in around 25 US areas, and enrolled virtually. Participants reported their clinical history, and cohort assignment relied on those reports. This clonotype originated in a woman in her late teens or twenties who had recovered from COVID-19. The sequencing sample was made of PBMCs or T cells enriched from blood (not recorded which). The V and J genes are TRBV16 and TRBJ2-3, with D possibly being TRBD2 (6 bases). In nucleotides, the CDR3 is TGTGCCAGCAGCCAAGCAGGCGGGGCAGATACGCAGTATTTT. Residues: CASSQAGGADTQYF.